The clone carrying this T cell receptor (beta chain) was detected only once. Its antigen remains unidentified. The data belong to a study of shared clonotypes between healthy human individuals. The study, taken as a whole, reports: Between a handful of donors, naive CD4 clonotypes were shared at a level of around 5.2%. Sequencing depth was expected to influence donor clonotype sharing.

The V gene lost 6 bases and the J gene lost 0 bases, with 8 bases spanning the gap. The CDR3 spans 13 residues. Germline V lookup: CDR1 LNHDA, CDR2 SQIVND (reference sequence). Each cell subset's genomic DNA was divided evenly among several immunoSEQ plates. Using immunoSEQ multiplex PCR, the repertoire was profiled, and TCRdb retains in-frame clones only, with some absent. Of 2 million to 2.5 million clones listed, 95% are singletons. The chain has TRBV19 and TRBJ1-2; D gene unclear. The origin of this receptor is a man between 18 and 35 years old in good health. Source material: naive CD4+ T cells sorted from blood. Specified subset: CD45RA+ positively selected. The CDR3 sequence: CASRYGTNYGYTF. The CDR3, as DNA: TGTGCCAGTAGATATGGAACTAACTATGGCTACACCTTC. The full variable domain, with the rest looked up from reference TRBV19 and TRBJ1-2, is DGGITQSPKYLFRKEGQNVTLSCEQNLNHDAMYWYRQDPGQGLRLIYYSQIVNDFQKGDIAEGYSVSREKKESFPLTVTSAQKNPTAFYLCASRYGTNYGYTFGSGTRLTVV.